These T cell receptor beta chains were read from a single sample in a study of blood T cell repertoires in COVID-19. Assay: immunoSEQ multiplex PCR; the TCRdb copy retains only in-frame clones and omits some. The sample yields more than 65,000 clones, 87% seen once. The specimen sequenced was peripheral blood. Source of these receptors: a woman of 80 years or more with active or convalescent COVID-19. Each CDR3 is given with its conserved first and last residue. Fields, in order: D gene, J gene, V gene, clone size, CDR3 protein, CDR3 DNA. A D gene is named only where the DNA matches it firmly. For some rows the clone size is stated as once, few or many, or as a class when expanded; others skip it.

D: TRBD1
J: TRBJ1-6
V: TRBV6-5
size: .
CDR3: CASSYGTGTSPLHF
DNA: TGTGCCAGCAGTTACGGGACAGGGACTTCACCCCTCCACTTT

D: TRBD2
J: TRBJ2-5
V: TRBV13
size: .
CDR3: CASSHPTSGGEETQYF
DNA: TGTGCCAGCAGTCACCCGACTAGCGGGGGGGAAGAGACCCAGTACTTC

D: TRBD2
J: TRBJ2-1
V: TRBV5-1
size: .
CDR3: CASSLWAGGRPNKQFF
DNA: TGCGCCAGCAGCTTGTGGGCGGGAGGGAGACCCAATAAGCAGTTCTTC

D: .
J: TRBJ2-3
V: TRBV5-1
size: once
CDR3: CASSPGHGCTDTQYF
DNA: TGCGCCAGCAGCCCCGGACACGGATGCACAGATACGCAGTATTTT

D: TRBD2
J: TRBJ2-7
V: TRBV30
size: .
CDR3: CAWSVPGAGGSYEQYF
DNA: TGTGCCTGGAGTGTACCGGGGGCGGGGGGATCCTACGAGCAGTACTTC

D: TRBD2
J: TRBJ2-3
V: TRBV7-2
size: .
CDR3: CASSLVSGKGSTDTQYF
DNA: TGTGCCAGCAGCTTAGTTAGCGGGAAAGGTTCAACAGATACGCAGTATTTT

D: TRBD1
J: TRBJ1-2
V: TRBV5-5
size: .
CDR3: CASSRQGQDFYGYTF
DNA: TGTGCCAGCAGCCGCCAGGGACAGGATTTCTATGGCTACACCTTC

D: TRBD1
J: TRBJ2-5
V: TRBV4-2
size: .
CDR3: CASSPRDSQETQYF
DNA: TGTGCCAGCAGCCCCCGGGACAGCCAAGAGACCCAGTACTTC

D: TRBD1
J: TRBJ1-6
V: TRBV27
size: .
CDR3: CASSLKGQGGFLHF
DNA: TGTGCCAGCAGTTTAAAAGGACAGGGAGGATTCCTCCACTTT

D: .
J: TRBJ1-1
V: TRBV2
size: .
CDR3: CASSETGYTEAFF
DNA: TGTGCCAGCAGTGAAACAGGGTATACTGAAGCTTTCTTT

D: TRBD2
J: TRBJ2-5
V: TRBV14
size: .
CDR3: CASSQGDYRETQYF
DNA: TGTGCCAGCAGCCAAGGGGACTACAGGGAGACCCAGTACTTC

D: TRBD2
J: TRBJ2-1
V: TRBV6-2/TRBV6-3
size: .
CDR3: CASSLGLGHQFF
DNA: TGTGCCAGCAGCCTGGGACTAGGGCATCAGTTCTTC

D: .
J: TRBJ2-2
V: TRBV19
size: once
CDR3: CASSFLNRELFF
DNA: TGTGCCAGTAGCTTTTTGAACAGGGAGCTGTTTTTT

D: TRBD1
J: TRBJ2-1
V: TRBV28
size: .
CDR3: CASSTQQGAYNEQFF
DNA: TGTGCCAGCAGTACCCAACAGGGGGCCTACAATGAGCAGTTCTTC

D: .
J: TRBJ1-2
V: TRBV27
size: .
CDR3: CASSSTGRGYTF
DNA: TGTGCCAGCAGTTCAACAGGGCGCGGCTACACCTTC

D: .
J: TRBJ1-6
V: TRBV7-9
size: .
CDR3: CASDKDSSYNSPLHF
DNA: TGTGCCAGCGACAAGGACAGTTCCTATAATTCACCCCTCCACTTT

D: TRBD2
J: TRBJ2-3
V: TRBV7-2
size: once
CDR3: CASSLRLAGGGKDTQYF
DNA: TGTGCCAGCAGCTTACGCCTAGCGGGAGGAGGGAAAGATACGCAGTATTTT

D: TRBD1
J: TRBJ2-5
V: TRBV5-4
size: .
CDR3: CASSSNNRGKTQYF
DNA: TGTGCCAGCAGCTCTAATAACAGGGGAAAGACCCAGTACTTC

D: TRBD1
J: TRBJ1-5
V: TRBV28
size: .
CDR3: CASSLMDRARNQPQHF
DNA: TGTGCCAGCAGTTTAATGGACAGGGCGCGCAATCAGCCCCAGCATTTT

D: TRBD2
J: TRBJ2-7
V: TRBV28
size: .
CDR3: CASSRGGALGSYEQYF
DNA: TGTGCCAGCAGTCGGGGGGGGGCGCTAGGCTCCTACGAGCAGTACTTC

D: .
J: TRBJ2-5
V: TRBV11-3
size: .
CDR3: CASSLGGFGVREETQYF
DNA: TGTGCCAGCAGCTTAGGAGGGTTTGGGGTAAGGGAAGAGACCCAGTACTTC

D: .
J: TRBJ1-1
V: TRBV6-1
size: .
CDR3: CASSELWQGRLAFF
DNA: TGTGCCAGCAGTGAATTGTGGCAGGGTCGGTTGGCTTTCTTT

D: TRBD1
J: TRBJ2-3
V: TRBV28
size: .
CDR3: CASSLIGQGPTDTQYF
DNA: TGTGCCAGCAGTTTAATAGGACAGGGGCCGACAGATACGCAGTATTTT

D: TRBD1
J: TRBJ1-4
V: TRBV5-6
size: .
CDR3: CASSLVGGRGQEKLFF
DNA: TGTGCCAGCAGCTTGGTGGGGGGCAGGGGGCAAGAAAAACTGTTTTTT

D: .
J: TRBJ1-6
V: TRBV5-5
size: .
CDR3: CASSLFRVITGSPLHF
DNA: TGTGCCAGCAGCTTGTTCCGGGTTATCACGGGTTCACCCCTCCACTTT

D: .
J: TRBJ2-7
V: TRBV5-4
size: once
CDR3: CASSALGGRPAEQYF
DNA: TGTGCCAGCAGCGCCTTGGGGGGTAGACCTGCCGAGCAGTACTTC

D: .
J: TRBJ2-1
V: TRBV19
size: .
CDR3: CASSLTSIHEQFF
DNA: TGTGCCAGTAGTCTTACTAGTATTCATGAGCAGTTCTTC

D: TRBD2
J: TRBJ2-1
V: TRBV4-2
size: .
CDR3: CASSQERTSDLSSYNEQFF
DNA: TGTGCCAGCAGCCAAGAAAGGACTAGCGACCTCAGCTCCTACAATGAGCAGTTCTTC

D: TRBD2
J: TRBJ2-3
V: TRBV30
size: .
CDR3: CAWSSVTSGFTDTQYF
DNA: TGTGCCTGGAGTTCGGTGACTAGCGGGTTCACAGATACGCAGTATTTT

D: .
J: TRBJ2-3
V: TRBV5-1
size: .
CDR3: CASSLARDTDTQYF
DNA: TGCGCCAGCAGCTTGGCCAGGGATACAGATACGCAGTATTTT

D: TRBD1
J: TRBJ1-6
V: TRBV30
size: once
CDR3: CAWVGQYNSPLHF
DNA: TGTGCCTGGGTGGGACAGTATAATTCACCCCTCCACTTT

D: .
J: TRBJ1-2
V: TRBV11-2
size: .
CDR3: CASSFNGYGYTF
DNA: TGTGCCAGCAGCTTCAACGGCTATGGCTACACCTTC

D: TRBD1
J: TRBJ1-1
V: TRBV7-2
size: .
CDR3: CASSRQGITEAFF
DNA: TGTGCCAGCAGCCGACAGGGGATCACTGAAGCTTTCTTT

D: .
J: TRBJ1-5
V: TRBV7-2
size: .
CDR3: CASSRHRTDSNQPQHF
DNA: TGTGCCAGCAGTCGCCACCGGACAGATAGCAATCAGCCCCAGCATTTT

D: .
J: TRBJ1-4
V: TRBV10-3
size: .
CDR3: CAMSWAAGEKLFF
DNA: TGTGCCATGTCGTGGGCGGCGGGTGAAAAACTGTTTTTT

D: TRBD2
J: TRBJ2-3
V: TRBV7-7
size: .
CDR3: CASSLEPPLELAGGLTDTQYF
DNA: TGTGCCAGCAGCTTAGAACCCCCTCTGGAACTAGCGGGGGGCCTCACAGATACGCAGTATTTT

D: .
J: TRBJ1-4
V: TRBV28
size: .
CDR3: CASGVGGAAEKLFF
DNA: TGTGCCAGCGGAGTGGGGGGGGCGGCTGAAAAACTGTTTTTT

D: .
J: TRBJ1-5
V: TRBV30
size: few
CDR3: CAWSLPGGVGRPQHF
DNA: TGTGCCTGGAGCCTCCCCGGGGGGGTTGGACGGCCCCAGCATTTT

D: .
J: TRBJ2-7
V: TRBV30
size: .
CDR3: CAWSDQGPFLEQYF
DNA: TGTGCCTGGAGTGATCAGGGCCCTTTTCTCGAGCAGTACTTC

D: TRBD1
J: TRBJ1-2
V: TRBV6-2/TRBV6-3
size: .
CDR3: CASSNRDRGHGYTF
DNA: TGTGCCAGCAGTAACCGGGACAGGGGCCATGGCTACACCTTC

D: TRBD1
J: TRBJ1-5
V: TRBV7-2
size: .
CDR3: CASRGQGIGNQPQHF
DNA: TGTGCCAGCAGGGGACAGGGGATAGGCAATCAGCCCCAGCATTTT

D: .
J: TRBJ2-1
V: TRBV15
size: .
CDR3: CATSRYSTGNEQFF
DNA: TGTGCCACCAGCAGGTATTCGACGGGGAATGAGCAGTTCTTC

D: .
J: TRBJ2-3
V: TRBV6-5
size: .
CDR3: CASSYSSRINTQYF
DNA: TGTGCCAGCAGTTACTCGTCCCGTATAAATACGCAGTATTTT

D: TRBD2
J: TRBJ2-7
V: TRBV5-1
size: .
CDR3: CASSLYLAGNEQYF
DNA: TGCGCCAGCAGCTTGTACCTAGCGGGAAACGAGCAGTACTTC

D: TRBD1
J: TRBJ1-5
V: TRBV28
size: .
CDR3: CASSTGGRNQPQHF
DNA: TGTGCCAGCAGCACAGGGGGCCGAAATCAGCCCCAGCATTTT

D: TRBD2
J: TRBJ2-1
V: TRBV19
size: once
CDR3: CASSILRDGLAGGNEQFF
DNA: TGTGCCAGTAGTATATTGAGGGATGGACTAGCGGGAGGGAATGAGCAGTTCTTC

D: .
J: TRBJ2-7
V: TRBV7-9
size: .
CDR3: CASSLDREQYF
DNA: TGTGCCAGCAGCTTAGACCGGGAGCAGTACTTC

D: .
J: TRBJ2-7
V: TRBV28
size: .
CDR3: CASSLVDSSYEQYF
DNA: TGTGCCAGCAGTTTAGTCGACAGCTCCTACGAGCAGTACTTC

D: TRBD1
J: TRBJ2-5
V: TRBV27
size: .
CDR3: CASSLAGTGGQTQYF
DNA: TGTGCCAGCAGTTTAGCCGGGACAGGGGGACAGACCCAGTACTTC

D: TRBD2
J: TRBJ2-3
V: TRBV5-4
size: .
CDR3: CASSSVTSGGGTQYF
DNA: TGTGCCAGCAGCTCAGTGACTAGCGGGGGGGGGACGCAGTATTTT

D: TRBD2
J: TRBJ2-5
V: TRBV7-2
size: .
CDR3: CASSLGPSGGGQETQYF
DNA: TGTGCCAGCAGCTTAGGACCTAGTGGGGGGGGCCAAGAGACCCAGTACTTC

D: .
J: TRBJ2-1
V: TRBV7-2
size: .
CDR3: CASSLRGGLAYNEQFF
DNA: TGTGCCAGCAGCCTCCGAGGTGGTCTAGCCTACAATGAGCAGTTCTTC

D: .
J: TRBJ1-3
V: TRBV7-3
size: .
CDR3: CASSLAGGGGNTIYF
DNA: TGTGCCAGCAGCTTGGCAGGAGGCGGTGGAAACACCATATATTTT

D: TRBD1
J: TRBJ2-7
V: TRBV12-3/TRBV12-4
size: .
CDR3: CASSRQGNHEQYF
DNA: TGTGCCAGCAGTCGACAGGGTAACCACGAGCAGTACTTC

D: TRBD1
J: TRBJ1-6
V: TRBV28
size: few
CDR3: CAIGQVYNSPLHF
DNA: TGTGCCATCGGACAGGTCTATAATTCACCCCTCCACTTT